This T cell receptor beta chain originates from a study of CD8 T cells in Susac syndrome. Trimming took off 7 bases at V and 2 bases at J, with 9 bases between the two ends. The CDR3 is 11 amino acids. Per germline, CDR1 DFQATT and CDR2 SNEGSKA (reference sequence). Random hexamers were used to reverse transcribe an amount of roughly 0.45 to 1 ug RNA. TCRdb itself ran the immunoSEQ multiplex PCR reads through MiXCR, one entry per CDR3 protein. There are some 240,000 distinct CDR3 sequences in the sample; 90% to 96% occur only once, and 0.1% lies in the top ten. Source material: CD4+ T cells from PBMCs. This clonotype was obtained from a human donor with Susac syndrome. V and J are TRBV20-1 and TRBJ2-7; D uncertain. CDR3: CSVPRPYEQYF. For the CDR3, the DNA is TGCAGTGTCCCACGCCCCTACGAGCAGTACTTC.